This note documents a single TCR beta chain sequence. This sample was taken from a study of blood T cell repertoires in COVID-19. The overall study: The samples span acute and convalescent COVID-19 from the United States, Italy and Spain. T cells, B-cell-depleted T cells, or PBMCs provided the cDNA or gDNA that served as material.

In the study's own analysis: The assay estimated nucleated cells by amplifying reference gene primers. The method was immunoSEQ multiplex PCR; TCRdb's version includes in-frame clones alone and lacks a portion of them. The V and J calls and clone size were taken over from that table, and D and trimming were inferred from the DNA. Of nearly 200,000 clones listed, about 83% are singletons. V dropped 5 bases and J dropped 4 bases, with 9 bases sitting between them. CDR3 length: 12 amino acids. Germline values: CDR1 MNHEY, CDR2 SVGEGT. This receptor was identified in a woman in her 70s with active or convalescent COVID-19. The chain is built from TRBV6-2 or TRBV6-3 and TRBJ2-7; no clear D gene. The specimen was peripheral blood. The CDR3 spells CASSRSLYEQYF. In nucleotides, the CDR3 is TGTGCCAGCAGTCGGAGTTTATACGAGCAGTACTTC.